This T cell receptor (beta chain) was sequenced in a study of blood T cell repertoires in COVID-19. The overall study: Acute and convalescent COVID-19 samples came from the United States, Italy and Spain.

The method was immunoSEQ multiplex PCR; TCRdb's version includes in-frame clones alone and lacks a portion of them. The sample contains 70,000 or so clones, approximately 80% of which appear only once. CDR1 and CDR2 (germline): SGHRS, YFSETQ. The length of the CDR3 is 14 residues. The V and J ends lost 5 bases and 7 bases respectively, with 15 bases between them. The sequenced sample was peripheral blood. The source is a human donor in a cohort sampled during active COVID-19. This chain uses TRBV5-1 with TRBJ1-4; perhaps TRBD1 as D (6 bases). The CDR3 nucleotides read TGCGCCAGCAGTTTACAGGGAGGGACTGAAAAACTGTTTTTT. Translation gives CASSLQGGTEKLFF. Full variable domain (remainder filled in from reference TRBV5-1 and TRBJ1-4): KAGVTQTPRYLIKTRGQQVTLSCSPISGHRSVSWYQQTPGQGLQFLFEYFSETQRNKGNFPGRFSGRQFSNSRSEMNVSTLELGDSALYLCASSLQGGTEKLFFGSGTQLSVL.